Listed below are T cell receptor beta chains from one sample, sequenced in a study of OX40 agonist ivuxolimab in advanced cancers. Profiled with immunoSEQ multiplex PCR; TCRdb holds only in-frame clones, not every one. The table has tens of thousands of clones, around 91% seen once. The material sequenced was CD4+ or CD8+ T cells sorted from blood, taken in a trial of the OX40 agonist ivuxolimab. These receptors were collected from an adult with an advanced solid tumor such as melanoma, head and neck, liver or kidney cancer. The CDR3 runs from the conserved cysteine through the conserved F or W. Fields, in order: V gene, J gene, clone size, D gene, CDR3 DNA, CDR3 protein. D genes are given only for firm matches. Clone size is shown for a subset of rows, as once, few, many or a class of expanded clone.

>TRBV28|TRBJ1-3|NA|NA
TGTGCCAGCAGTTTAAAGCGAAACACCATATATTTT
CASSLKRNTIYF
>TRBV6-1|TRBJ2-6|NA|NA
TGTGCCAGCAGTGAAGCGCTTCGGGTGGCTGGGGCCAACGTCCTGACTTTC
CASSEALRVAGANVLTF
>TRBV9|TRBJ2-7|NA|TRBD2
TGTGCCAGCAGCGTAGACCCTAGCGGGAGTTCCTACGAGCAGTACTTC
CASSVDPSGSSYEQYF
>TRBV30|TRBJ1-6|NA|TRBD1
TGTGCCTGGAGGGACAGGGCCTATAATTCACCCCTCCACTTT
CAWRDRAYNSPLHF
>TRBV2|TRBJ1-6|NA|TRBD1
TGTGCCAGCGGGGGGACAGGGGGCGTTTCACCCCTCCACTTT
CASGGTGGVSPLHF
>TRBV4-1|TRBJ1-4|NA|NA
TGCGCCAGCAGCCTTCAAGGGAGGGGGTTTGAAAAACTGTTTTTT
CASSLQGRGFEKLFF
>TRBV7-2|TRBJ2-6|NA|TRBD1
TGTGCCAGCAGCTCAGACAGGGCTGGGGCCAACGTCCTGACTTTC
CASSSDRAGANVLTF
>TRBV6-1|TRBJ1-1|NA|NA
TGTGCCAGCAGGGGAGTGAACACTGAAGCTTTCTTT
CASRGVNTEAFF
>TRBV30|TRBJ1-1|NA|NA
TGTGCCTGGAGAAAACAGGGAATTGCTGAAGCTTTCTTT
CAWRKQGIAEAFF
>TRBV7-9|TRBJ1-2|NA|NA
TGTGCCAGCAGCTTAGCCGCCGGAAAGACCTTC
CASSLAAGKTF
>TRBV30|TRBJ1-2|NA|TRBD1
TGTGCCTGGAAATCAAGGGGCCGGACAGGGGGAGCCTATGGCTACACCTTC
CAWKSRGRTGGAYGYTF
>TRBV11-1|TRBJ2-1|few|TRBD1
TGTGCCAGCAGCCCTCGACAGGGCAACGCTCTACACAATGAGCAGTTCTTC
CASSPRQGNALHNEQFF
>TRBV9|TRBJ2-7|NA|NA
TGTGCCAGCAGCGTAGGGGGGAACTCCTACGAGCAGTACTTC
CASSVGGNSYEQYF
>TRBV10-3|TRBJ1-1|NA|NA
TGTGCCATCAGTGAGTCGATGGTAGTCCAGGGTGAAGCTTTCTTT
CAISESMVVQGEAFF
>TRBV18|TRBJ2-5|once|TRBD1
TGTGCCAGCTCACCCGGACAGGTAGAGACCCAGTACTTC
CASSPGQVETQYF
>TRBV5-1|TRBJ2-5|once|TRBD1
TGCGCCAGCAGCCCTGGGACAGCACAAGAGACCCAGTACTTC
CASSPGTAQETQYF
>TRBV11-3|TRBJ2-7|NA|TRBD2
TGTGCCAGCAGCTTAGGGGGAGCGGGAGACAACGAGCAGTACTTC
CASSLGGAGDNEQYF
>TRBV28|TRBJ2-7|NA|NA
TGTGCCAGCAATGCGGAGTGGTACGAGCAGTACTTC
CASNAEWYEQYF
>TRBV19|TRBJ1-2|NA|TRBD1
TGTGCCAGTACCCCTGGGGACAGGTTAAACTATGGCTACACCTTC
CASTPGDRLNYGYTF
>TRBV7-2|TRBJ1-1|NA|NA
TGTGCCAGCATCCGGTGGGTAATGGACACTGAAGCTTTCTTT
CASIRWVMDTEAFF
>TRBV4-2|TRBJ2-5|NA|TRBD2
TGTGCCAGCAGCCAAAGCGGGGGGAGGGGAGAGACCCAGTACTTC
CASSQSGGRGETQYF
>TRBV14|TRBJ2-3|NA|NA
TGTGCCAGCAGCCGTCGTAATACGCAGTATTTT
CASSRRNTQYF
>TRBV2|TRBJ1-6|NA|TRBD1
TGTGCCAGCTCTTTTACCCGGGACAGGGGAGGCTATAATTCACCCCTCCACTTT
CASSFTRDRGGYNSPLHF